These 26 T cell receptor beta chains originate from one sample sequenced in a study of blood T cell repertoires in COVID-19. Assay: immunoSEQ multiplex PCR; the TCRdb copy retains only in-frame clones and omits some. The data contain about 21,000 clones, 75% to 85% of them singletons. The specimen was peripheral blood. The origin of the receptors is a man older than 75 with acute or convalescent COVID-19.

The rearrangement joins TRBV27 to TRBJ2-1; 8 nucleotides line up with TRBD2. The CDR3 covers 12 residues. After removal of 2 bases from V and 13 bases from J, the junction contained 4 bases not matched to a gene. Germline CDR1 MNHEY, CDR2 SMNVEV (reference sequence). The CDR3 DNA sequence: TGTGCCAGCAGTTTACGGGCGGGAGGCCAGTTCTTC. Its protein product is CASSLRAGGQFF.

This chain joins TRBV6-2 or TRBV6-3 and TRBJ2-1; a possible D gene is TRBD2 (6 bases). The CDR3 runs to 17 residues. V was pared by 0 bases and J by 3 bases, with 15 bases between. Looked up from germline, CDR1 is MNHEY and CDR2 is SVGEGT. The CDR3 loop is CASSYSSVGGIYNEQFF. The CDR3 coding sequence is TGTGCCAGCAGTTACTCGTCCGTGGGAGGAATCTACAATGAGCAGTTCTTC.

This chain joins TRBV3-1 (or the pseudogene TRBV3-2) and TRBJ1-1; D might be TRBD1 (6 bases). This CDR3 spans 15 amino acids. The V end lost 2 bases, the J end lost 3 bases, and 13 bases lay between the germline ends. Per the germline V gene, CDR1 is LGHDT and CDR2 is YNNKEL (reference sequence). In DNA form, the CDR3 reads TGTGCCAGCAGCCAATGGTCAGACAGGCACACTGAAGCTTTCTTT. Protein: CASSQWSDRHTEAFF.

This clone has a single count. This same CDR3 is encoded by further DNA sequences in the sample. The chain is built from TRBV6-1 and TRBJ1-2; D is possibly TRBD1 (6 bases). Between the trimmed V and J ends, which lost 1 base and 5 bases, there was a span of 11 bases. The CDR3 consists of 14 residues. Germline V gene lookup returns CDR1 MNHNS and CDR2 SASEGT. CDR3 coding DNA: TGTGCCAGCAGTGAAGGAACAGGGTTGTATGGCTACACCTTC. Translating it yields CASSEGTGLYGYTF.

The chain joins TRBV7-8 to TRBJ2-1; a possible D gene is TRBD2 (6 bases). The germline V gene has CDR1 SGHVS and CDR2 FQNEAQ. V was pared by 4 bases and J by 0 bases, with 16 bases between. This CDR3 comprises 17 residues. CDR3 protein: CASSSVSGFSSYNEQFF. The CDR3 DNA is TGTGCCAGCAGCTCCGTCAGCGGGTTTAGCTCCTACAATGAGCAGTTCTTC.

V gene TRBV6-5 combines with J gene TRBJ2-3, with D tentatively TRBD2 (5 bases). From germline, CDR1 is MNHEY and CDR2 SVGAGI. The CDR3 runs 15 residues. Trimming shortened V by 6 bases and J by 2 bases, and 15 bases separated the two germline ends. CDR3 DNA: TGTGCCAGCAGACCTATTCCGAGGGCCACAGATACGCAGTATTTT. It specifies CASRPIPRATDTQYF.

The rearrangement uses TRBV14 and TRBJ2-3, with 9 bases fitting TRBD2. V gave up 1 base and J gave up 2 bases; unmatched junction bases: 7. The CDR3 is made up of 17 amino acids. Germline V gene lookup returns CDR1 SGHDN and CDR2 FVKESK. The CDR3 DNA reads TGTGCCAGCAGCCAAGTGTTACTAGCGGGCGCCACAGATACGCAGTATTTT. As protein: CASSQVLLAGATDTQYF.

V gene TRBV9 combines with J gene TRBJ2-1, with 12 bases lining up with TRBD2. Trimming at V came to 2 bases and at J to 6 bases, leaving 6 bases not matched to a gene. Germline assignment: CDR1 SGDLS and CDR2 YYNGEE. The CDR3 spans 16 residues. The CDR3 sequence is CASSVLPSGRANEQFF. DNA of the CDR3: TGTGCCAGCAGCGTTTTGCCTAGCGGGAGGGCCAATGAGCAGTTCTTC.

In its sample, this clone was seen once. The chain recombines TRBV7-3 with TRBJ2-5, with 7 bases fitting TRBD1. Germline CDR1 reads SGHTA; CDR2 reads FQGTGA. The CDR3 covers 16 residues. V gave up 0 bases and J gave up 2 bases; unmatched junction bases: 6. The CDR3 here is CASSLTFDREQETQYF. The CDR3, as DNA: TGTGCCAGCAGCTTAACGTTTGACAGGGAACAAGAGACCCAGTACTTC.

The CDR3 nucleotides read TGTGCCAGCAGCTCGGGGAGTGAGTTGTATGGCTACACCTTC. Encoded protein: CASSSGSELYGYTF. The rearrangement joins TRBV11-2 to TRBJ1-2; D gene uncertain. Germline loops: CDR1 SGHAT, CDR2 FQNNGV. Trimming left V 4 bases short and J 5 bases short, with 14 bases between. This CDR3 contains 14 residues.

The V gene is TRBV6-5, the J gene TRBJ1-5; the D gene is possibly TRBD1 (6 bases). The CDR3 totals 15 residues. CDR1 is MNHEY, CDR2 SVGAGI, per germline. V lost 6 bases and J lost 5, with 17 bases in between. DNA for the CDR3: TGTGCCAGCAGGGCGTCCGATACAGGGCATCAGCCCCAGCATTTT. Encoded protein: CASRASDTGHQPQHF.

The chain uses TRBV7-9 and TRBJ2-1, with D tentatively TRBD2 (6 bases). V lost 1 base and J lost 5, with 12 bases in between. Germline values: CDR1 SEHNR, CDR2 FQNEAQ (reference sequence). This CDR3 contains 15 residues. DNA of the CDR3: TGTGCCAGCAGCTTAGGCGGGGCGGGGCACAATGAGCAGTTCTTC. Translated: CASSLGGAGHNEQFF.

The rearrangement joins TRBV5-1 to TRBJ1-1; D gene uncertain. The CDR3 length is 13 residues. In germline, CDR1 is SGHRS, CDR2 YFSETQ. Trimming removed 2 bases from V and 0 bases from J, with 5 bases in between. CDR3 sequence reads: CASSFELNTEAFF. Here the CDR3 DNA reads TGCGCCAGCAGCTTTGAGCTGAACACTGAAGCTTTCTTT.

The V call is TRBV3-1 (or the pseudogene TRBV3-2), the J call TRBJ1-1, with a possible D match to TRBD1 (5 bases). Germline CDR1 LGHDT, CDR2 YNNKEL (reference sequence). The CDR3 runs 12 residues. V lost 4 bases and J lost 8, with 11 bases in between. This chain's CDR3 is CASSRPGLEAFF. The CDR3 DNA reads TGTGCCAGCAGCCGCCCGGGACTAGAAGCTTTCTTT.

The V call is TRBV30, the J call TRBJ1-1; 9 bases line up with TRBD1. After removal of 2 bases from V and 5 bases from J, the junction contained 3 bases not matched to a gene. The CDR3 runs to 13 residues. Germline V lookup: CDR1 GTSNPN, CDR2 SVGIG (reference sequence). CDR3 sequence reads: CAWSQDRGTEAFF. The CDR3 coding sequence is TGTGCCTGGAGTCAGGACAGGGGAACTGAAGCTTTCTTT.

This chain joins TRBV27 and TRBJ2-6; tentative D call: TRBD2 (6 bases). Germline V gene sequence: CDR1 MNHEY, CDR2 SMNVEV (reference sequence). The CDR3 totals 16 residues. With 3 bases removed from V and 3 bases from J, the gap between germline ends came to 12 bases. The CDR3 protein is CASSLGRGGGANVLTF. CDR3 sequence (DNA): TGTGCCAGCAGTTTGGGTAGGGGAGGTGGGGCCAACGTCCTGACTTTC.

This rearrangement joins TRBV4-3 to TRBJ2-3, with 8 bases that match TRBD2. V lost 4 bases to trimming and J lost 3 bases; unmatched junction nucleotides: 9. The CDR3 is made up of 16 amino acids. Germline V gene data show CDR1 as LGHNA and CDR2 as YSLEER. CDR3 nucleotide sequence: TGCGCCAGCAGCCCGACCCTTAGCGGGAAGACAGATACGCAGTATTTT. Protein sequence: CASSPTLSGKTDTQYF.

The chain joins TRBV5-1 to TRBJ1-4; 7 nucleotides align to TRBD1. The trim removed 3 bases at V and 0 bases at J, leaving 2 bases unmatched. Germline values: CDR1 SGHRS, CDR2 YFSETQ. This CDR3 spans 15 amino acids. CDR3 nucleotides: TGCGCCAGCAGCTGGGACAGCTCAACTAATGAAAAACTGTTTTTT. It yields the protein CASSWDSSTNEKLFF.

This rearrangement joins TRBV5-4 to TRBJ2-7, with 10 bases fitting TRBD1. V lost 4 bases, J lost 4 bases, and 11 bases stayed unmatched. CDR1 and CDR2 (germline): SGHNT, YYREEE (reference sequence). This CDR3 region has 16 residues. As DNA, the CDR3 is TGTGCCAGCAGCAAGACAGGGGGCTTCGGTGGGTACGAGCAGTACGTC. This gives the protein CASSKTGGFGGYEQYV.

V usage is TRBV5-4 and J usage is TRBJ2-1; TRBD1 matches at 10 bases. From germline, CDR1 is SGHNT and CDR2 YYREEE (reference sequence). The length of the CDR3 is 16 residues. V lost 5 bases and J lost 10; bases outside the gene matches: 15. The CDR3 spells CASRLRPGQGNGEQFF. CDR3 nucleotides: TGTGCCAGCAGGCTTCGCCCGGGACAGGGGAACGGGGAGCAGTTCTTC.

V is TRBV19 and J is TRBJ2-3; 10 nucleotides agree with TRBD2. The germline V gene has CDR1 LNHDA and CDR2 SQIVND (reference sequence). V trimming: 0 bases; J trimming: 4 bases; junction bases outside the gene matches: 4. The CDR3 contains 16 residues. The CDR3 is CASSIEAGGPSDTQYF. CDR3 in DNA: TGTGCCAGTAGTATAGAAGCGGGAGGGCCGTCAGATACGCAGTATTTT.

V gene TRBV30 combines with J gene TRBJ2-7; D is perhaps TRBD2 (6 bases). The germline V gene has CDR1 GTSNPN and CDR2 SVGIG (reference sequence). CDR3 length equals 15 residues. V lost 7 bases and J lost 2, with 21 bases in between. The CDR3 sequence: CAYLRTGAATYEQYF. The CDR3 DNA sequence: TGTGCCTATCTCCGAACGGGAGCGGCCACCTACGAGCAGTACTTC. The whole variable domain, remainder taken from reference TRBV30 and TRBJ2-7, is SQTIHQWPATLVQPVGSPLSLECTVEGTSNPNLYWYRQAAGRGLQLLFYSVGIGQISSEVPQNLSASRPQDRQFILSSKKLLLSDSGFYLCAYLRTGAATYEQYFGPGTRLTVT.

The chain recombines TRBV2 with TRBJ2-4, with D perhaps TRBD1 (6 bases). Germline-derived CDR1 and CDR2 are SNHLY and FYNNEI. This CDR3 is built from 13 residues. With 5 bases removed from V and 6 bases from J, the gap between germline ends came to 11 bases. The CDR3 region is CASSSDRINIQYF. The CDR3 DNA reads TGTGCCAGCAGTAGCGACAGGATAAACATTCAGTACTTC.

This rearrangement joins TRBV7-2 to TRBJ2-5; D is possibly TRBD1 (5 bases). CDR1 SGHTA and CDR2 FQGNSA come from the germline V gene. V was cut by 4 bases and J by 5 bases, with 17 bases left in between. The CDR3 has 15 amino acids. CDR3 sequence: CASSSNSRVRETQYF. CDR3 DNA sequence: TGTGCCAGCAGCTCGAACTCCAGGGTCAGGGAGACCCAGTACTTC. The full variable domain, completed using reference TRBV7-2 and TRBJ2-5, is GAGVSQSPSNKVTEKGKDVELRCDPISGHTALYWYRQSLGQGLEFLIYFQGNSAPDKSGLPSDRFSAERTGGSVSTLTIQRTQQEDSAVYLCASSSNSRVRETQYFGPGTRLLVL.

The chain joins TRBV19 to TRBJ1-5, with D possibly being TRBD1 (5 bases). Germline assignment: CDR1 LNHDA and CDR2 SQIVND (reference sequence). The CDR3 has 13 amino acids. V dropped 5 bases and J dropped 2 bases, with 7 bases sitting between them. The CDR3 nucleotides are TGTGCCAGTAGTCAGGGTGGCAATCAGCCCCAGCATTTT. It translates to CASSQGGNQPQHF.

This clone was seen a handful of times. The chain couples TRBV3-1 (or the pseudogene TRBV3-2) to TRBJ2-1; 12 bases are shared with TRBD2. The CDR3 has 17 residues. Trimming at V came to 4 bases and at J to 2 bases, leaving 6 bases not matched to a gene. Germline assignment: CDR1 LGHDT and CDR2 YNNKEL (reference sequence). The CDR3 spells CASSPETSGRTYNEQFF. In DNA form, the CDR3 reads TGTGCCAGCAGCCCTGAGACTAGCGGGAGAACCTACAATGAGCAGTTCTTC.